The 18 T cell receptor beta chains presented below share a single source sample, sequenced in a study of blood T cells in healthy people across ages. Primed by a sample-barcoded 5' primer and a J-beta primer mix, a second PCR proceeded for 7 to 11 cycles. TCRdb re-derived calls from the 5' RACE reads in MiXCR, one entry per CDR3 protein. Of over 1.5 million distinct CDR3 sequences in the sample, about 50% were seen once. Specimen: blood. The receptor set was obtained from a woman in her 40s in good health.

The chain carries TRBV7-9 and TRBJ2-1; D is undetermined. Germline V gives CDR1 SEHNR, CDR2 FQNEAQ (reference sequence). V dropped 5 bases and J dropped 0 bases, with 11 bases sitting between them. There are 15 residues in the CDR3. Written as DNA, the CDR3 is TGTGCCAGCAGCCATGACACGAGCTCCTACAATGAGCAGTTCTTC. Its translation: CASSHDTSSYNEQFF.

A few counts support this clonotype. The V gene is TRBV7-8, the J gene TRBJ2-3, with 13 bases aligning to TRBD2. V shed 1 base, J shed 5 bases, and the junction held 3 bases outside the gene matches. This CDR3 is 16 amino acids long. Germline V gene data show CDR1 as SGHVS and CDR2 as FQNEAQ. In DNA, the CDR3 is TGTGCCAGCAGCTTAGGGACTAGCGGGGGATTAGATACGCAGTATTTT. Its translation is CASSLGTSGGLDTQYF. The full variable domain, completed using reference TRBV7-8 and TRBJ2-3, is GAGVSQSPRYKVAKRGQDVALRCDPISGHVSLFWYQQALGQGPEFLTYFQNEAQLDKSGLPSDRFFAERPEGSVSTLKIQRTQQEDSAVYLCASSLGTSGGLDTQYFGPGTRLTVL.

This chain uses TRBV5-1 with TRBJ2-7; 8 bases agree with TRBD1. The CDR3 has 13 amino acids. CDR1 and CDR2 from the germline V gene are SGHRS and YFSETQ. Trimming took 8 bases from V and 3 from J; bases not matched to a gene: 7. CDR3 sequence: CASEAGGGYEQYF. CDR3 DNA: TGCGCCAGTGAGGCAGGGGGCGGCTACGAGCAGTACTTC.

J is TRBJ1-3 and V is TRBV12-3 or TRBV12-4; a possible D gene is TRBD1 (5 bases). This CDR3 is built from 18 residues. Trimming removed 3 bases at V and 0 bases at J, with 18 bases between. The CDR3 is CASSFVLSRGSSGNTIYF. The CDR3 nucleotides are TGTGCCAGCAGTTTTGTGCTTAGTCGGGGGAGCTCTGGAAACACCATATATTTT.

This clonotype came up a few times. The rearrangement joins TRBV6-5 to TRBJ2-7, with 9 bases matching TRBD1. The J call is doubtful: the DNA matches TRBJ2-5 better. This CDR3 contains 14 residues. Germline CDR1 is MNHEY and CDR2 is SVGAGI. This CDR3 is CASSPGQGRQTQYF. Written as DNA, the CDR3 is TGTGCCAGCAGTCCGGGACAGGGAAGGCAGACCCAGTACTTC.

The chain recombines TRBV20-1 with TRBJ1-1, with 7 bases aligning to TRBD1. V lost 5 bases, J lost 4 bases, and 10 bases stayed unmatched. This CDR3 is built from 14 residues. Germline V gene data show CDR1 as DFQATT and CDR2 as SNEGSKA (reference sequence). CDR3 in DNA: TGCAGTGCTTTCCAGTGTACAGGGGCCACTGAAGCTTTCTTT. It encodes CSAFQCTGATEAFF.

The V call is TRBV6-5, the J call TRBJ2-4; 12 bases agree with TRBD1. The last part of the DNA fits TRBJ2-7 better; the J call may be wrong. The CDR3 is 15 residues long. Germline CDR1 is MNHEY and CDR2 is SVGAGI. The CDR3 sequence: CASKLGQGASYEQYF. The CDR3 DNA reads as TGTGCCAGCAAACTGGGACAGGGGGCCTCCTACGAGCAGTACTTC.

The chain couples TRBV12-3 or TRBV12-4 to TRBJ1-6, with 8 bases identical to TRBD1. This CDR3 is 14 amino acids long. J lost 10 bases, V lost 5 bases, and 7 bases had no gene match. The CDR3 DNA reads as TGTGCCAGCAGTCCTTTGGGGACAGGATCACCCCTCCACTTT. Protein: CASSPLGTGSPLHF.

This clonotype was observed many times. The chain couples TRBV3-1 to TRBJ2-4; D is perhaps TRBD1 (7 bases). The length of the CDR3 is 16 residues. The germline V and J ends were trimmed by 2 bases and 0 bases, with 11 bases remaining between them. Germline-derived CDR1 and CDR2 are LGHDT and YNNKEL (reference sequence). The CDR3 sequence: CASSQNRGLAKNIQYF. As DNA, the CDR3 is TGTGCCAGCAGCCAAAACAGGGGACTAGCCAAAAACATTCAGTACTTC.

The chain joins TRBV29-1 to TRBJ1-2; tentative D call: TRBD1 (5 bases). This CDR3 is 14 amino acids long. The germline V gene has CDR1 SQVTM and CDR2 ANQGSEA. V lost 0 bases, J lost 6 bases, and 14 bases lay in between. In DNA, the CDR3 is TGCAGCGTTGAAGACCCGGGACGCCTGGATGGCTACACCTTC. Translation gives CSVEDPGRLDGYTF. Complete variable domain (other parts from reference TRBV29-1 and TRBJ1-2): SAVISQKPSRDICQRGTSLTIQCQVDSQVTMMFWYRQQPGQSLTLIATANQGSEATYESGFVIDKFPISRPNLTFSTLTVSNMSPEDSSIYLCSVEDPGRLDGYTFGSGTRLTVV.

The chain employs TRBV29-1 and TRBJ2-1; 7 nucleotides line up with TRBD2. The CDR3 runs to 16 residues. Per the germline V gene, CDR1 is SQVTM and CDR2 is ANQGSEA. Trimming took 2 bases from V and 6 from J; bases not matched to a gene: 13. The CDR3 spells CSVETSPAGWPNEQFF. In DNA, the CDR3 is TGCAGCGTTGAAACGTCTCCAGCGGGGTGGCCCAATGAGCAGTTCTTC.

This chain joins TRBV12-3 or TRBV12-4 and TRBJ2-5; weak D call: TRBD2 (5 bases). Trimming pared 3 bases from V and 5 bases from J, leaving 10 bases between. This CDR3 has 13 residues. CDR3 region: CASSFTSSETQYF. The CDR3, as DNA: TGTGCCAGCAGTTTTACTAGTTCGGAGACCCAGTACTTC.

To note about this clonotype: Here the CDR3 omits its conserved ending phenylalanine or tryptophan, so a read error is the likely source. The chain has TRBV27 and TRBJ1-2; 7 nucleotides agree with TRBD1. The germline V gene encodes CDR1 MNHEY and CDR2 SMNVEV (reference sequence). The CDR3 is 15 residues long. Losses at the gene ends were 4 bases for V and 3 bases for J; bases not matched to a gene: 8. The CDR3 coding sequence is TGTGCCAGCAGTTGGGGACAGCCCACTTACTATGGCTACACCATC. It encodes CASSWGQPTYYGYTI.

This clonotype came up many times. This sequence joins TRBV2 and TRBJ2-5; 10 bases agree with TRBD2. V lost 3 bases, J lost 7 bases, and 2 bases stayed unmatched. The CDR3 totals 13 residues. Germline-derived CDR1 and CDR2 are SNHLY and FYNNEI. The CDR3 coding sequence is TGTGCCAGCAGTGACTGGACTAGCGGGACCCAGTACTTC. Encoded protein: CASSDWTSGTQYF.

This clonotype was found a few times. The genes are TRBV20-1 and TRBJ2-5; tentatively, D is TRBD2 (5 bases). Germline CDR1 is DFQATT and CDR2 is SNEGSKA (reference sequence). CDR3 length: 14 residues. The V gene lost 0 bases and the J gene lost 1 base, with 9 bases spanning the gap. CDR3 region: CSAREVTIQETQYF. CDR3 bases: TGCAGTGCTAGAGAGGTGACTATCCAAGAGACCCAGTACTTC.

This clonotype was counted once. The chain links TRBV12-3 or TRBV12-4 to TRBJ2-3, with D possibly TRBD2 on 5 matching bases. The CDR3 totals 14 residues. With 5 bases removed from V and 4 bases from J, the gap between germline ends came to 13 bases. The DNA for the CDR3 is TGTGCCAGCAGTACTCACCCTAGCCCAGATACGCAGTATTTT. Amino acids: CASSTHPSPDTQYF.

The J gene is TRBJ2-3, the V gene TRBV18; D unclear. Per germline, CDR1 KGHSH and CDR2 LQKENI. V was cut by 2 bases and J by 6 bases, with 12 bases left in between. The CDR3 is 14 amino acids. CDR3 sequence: CASSPDLPGDTQYF. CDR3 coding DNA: TGTGCCAGCTCACCAGACCTACCCGGGGATACGCAGTATTTT.

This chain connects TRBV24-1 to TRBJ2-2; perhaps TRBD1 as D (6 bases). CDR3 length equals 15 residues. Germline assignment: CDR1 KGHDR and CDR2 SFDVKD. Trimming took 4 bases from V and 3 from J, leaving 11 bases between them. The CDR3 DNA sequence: TGTGCCACCAGTGAGCAGGGGTATGACACCGGGGAGCTGTTTTTT. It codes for CATSEQGYDTGELFF.